This TCR beta chain was recovered during a study of cytotoxic CD8 clonotypes in ibrutinib-treated CLL. In the study overall: Response samples followed a median around 11 months of treatment, range 6 to 36. Per sample, productive templates averaged around 260,000 and productive rearrangements averaged 94,082.

Study outcomes and limitations: Clonality went up at ibrutinib response and then declined back toward baseline at progression. Public clonotypes (which were uncommon) either contracted or remained stable on treatment.

CDR1 is MNHEY and CDR2 is SMNVEV in the germline V gene (reference sequence). The CDR3 has 15 amino acids. J was trimmed by 7 bases and V by 7 bases; bases with no gene match: 13. Here immunoSEQ multiplex PCR was the method, and the copy in TCRdb shows in-frame clones only, minus some. Of hundreds of thousands of clones listed, 70% are singletons. In the case of this clone: Antigen unknown.

The chain employs TRBV27 and TRBJ2-1, with 7 bases identical to TRBD1. The sequence was collected from a human donor with chronic lymphocytic leukemia. Sequences were derived from PBMCs, sampled after 24 months of ibrutinib treatment. CDR3 residues: CASKAAGQGVNEQFF. The DNA of the CDR3 is TGTGCCAGCAAGGCGGCAGGCCAGGGGGTGAATGAGCAGTTCTTC.